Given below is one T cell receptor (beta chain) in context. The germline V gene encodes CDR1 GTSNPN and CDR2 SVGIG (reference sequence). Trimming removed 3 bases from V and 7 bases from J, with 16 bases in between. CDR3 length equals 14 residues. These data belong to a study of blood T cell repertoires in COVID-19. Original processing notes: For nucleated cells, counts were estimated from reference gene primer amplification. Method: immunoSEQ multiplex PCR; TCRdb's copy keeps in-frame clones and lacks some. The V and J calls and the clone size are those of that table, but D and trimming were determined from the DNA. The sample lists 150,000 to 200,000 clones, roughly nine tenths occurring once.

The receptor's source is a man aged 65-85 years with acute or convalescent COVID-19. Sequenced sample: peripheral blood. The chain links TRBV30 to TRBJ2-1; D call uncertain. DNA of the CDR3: TGTGCCTGGAGCCACGGTATAGCTACGAATGAGCAGTTCTTC. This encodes CAWSHGIATNEQFF.